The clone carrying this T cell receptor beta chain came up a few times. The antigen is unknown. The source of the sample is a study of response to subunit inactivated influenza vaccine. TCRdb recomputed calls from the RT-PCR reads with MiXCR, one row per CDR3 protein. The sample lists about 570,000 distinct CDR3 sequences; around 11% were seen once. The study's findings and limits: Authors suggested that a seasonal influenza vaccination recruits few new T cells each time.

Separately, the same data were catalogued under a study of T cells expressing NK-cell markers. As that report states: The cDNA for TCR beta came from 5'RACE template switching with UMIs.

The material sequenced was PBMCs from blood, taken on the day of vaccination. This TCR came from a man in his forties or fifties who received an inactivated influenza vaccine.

The CDR3, as DNA: TGTGCCAGCAGTTTAGTGGGTTGGGATCAGCCCCAGCATTTT. It specifies CASSLVGWDQPQHF. The chain recombines TRBV12-3 or TRBV12-4 with TRBJ1-5; D uncertain. V lost 1 base and J 5 bases, leaving 9 bases between the germline ends. This CDR3 contains 14 residues.